These 5 T cell receptor beta chains came from one sample sequenced in a study of blood T cell repertoires in COVID-19. TCRdb's table, derived via immunoSEQ multiplex PCR, lists solely in-frame clones and lacks some. The table has under 200,000 clones, around four fifths seen once. Sequencing was carried out using PBMCs or T cells enriched from blood (not recorded which). The receptors come from a woman aged 45-65 years who had recovered from COVID-19.

The rearrangement uses TRBV5-4 and TRBJ2-7, with 7 positions matching TRBD1. Trimming cost V 4 bases and J 3 bases; bases outside gene matches: 7. This CDR3 spans 14 amino acids. Germline CDR1 reads SGHNT; CDR2 reads YYREEE (reference sequence). The CDR3 spells CASSTPGQNYEQYF. The CDR3 nucleotides read TGTGCCAGCAGCACACCGGGACAGAACTACGAGCAGTACTTC.

The V and J genes are TRBV28 and TRBJ2-1, with D tentatively TRBD1 (6 bases). V lost 5 bases to trimming and J lost 4 bases, with 15 bases between them. This CDR3 contains 15 residues. In germline, CDR1 is MDHEN, CDR2 SYDVKM. Written as DNA, the CDR3 is TGTGCCAGCAGTACTAGGACAGAATCTTACAATGAGCAGTTCTTC. Protein: CASSTRTESYNEQFF. Based on the CDR3 plus reference TRBV28 and TRBJ2-1, the full variable domain is DVKVTQSSRYLVKRTGEKVFLECVQDMDHENMFWYRQDPGLGLRLIYFSYDVKMKEKGDIPEGYSVSREKKERFSLILESASTNQTSMYLCASSTRTESYNEQFFGPGTRLTVL.

CDR3 region: CASSPQGAHYYGYTF. CDR3 nucleotide sequence: TGTGCCAGCAGCCCCCAGGGGGCGCATTACTATGGCTACACCTTC. The genes are TRBV3-1 (or the pseudogene TRBV3-2) and TRBJ1-2; 8 bases are shared with TRBD1. CDR1 is LGHDT and CDR2 is YNNKEL in the germline V gene (reference sequence). V shed 4 bases and J 3 bases; nucleotides not matched to a gene: 7. The CDR3 totals 15 residues.

Here the CDR3 reads CASSVGTGLGNSPLHF. The CDR3, as DNA: TGTGCCAGCAGCGTTGGGACAGGGTTGGGGAATTCACCCCTCCACTTT. The chain employs TRBV9 and TRBJ1-6; 9 bases line up with TRBD1. J was trimmed by 7 bases and V by 2 bases; bases with no gene match: 7. Germline V gives CDR1 SGDLS, CDR2 YYNGEE. The CDR3 covers 16 residues.

To note about this clone: One end of the junction does not line up with germline, which may come from a read error. The chain links TRBV6-4 to TRBJ2-3, with TRBD1 matching over 7 bases. The CDR3 length is 11 residues. Germline V gene sequence: CDR1 MRHNA, CDR2 SNTAGT. CDR3 nucleotides: TGTGCCAGCGGCTCCGGGACAGACGTGAATTTT. Its translation: CASGSGTDVNF.